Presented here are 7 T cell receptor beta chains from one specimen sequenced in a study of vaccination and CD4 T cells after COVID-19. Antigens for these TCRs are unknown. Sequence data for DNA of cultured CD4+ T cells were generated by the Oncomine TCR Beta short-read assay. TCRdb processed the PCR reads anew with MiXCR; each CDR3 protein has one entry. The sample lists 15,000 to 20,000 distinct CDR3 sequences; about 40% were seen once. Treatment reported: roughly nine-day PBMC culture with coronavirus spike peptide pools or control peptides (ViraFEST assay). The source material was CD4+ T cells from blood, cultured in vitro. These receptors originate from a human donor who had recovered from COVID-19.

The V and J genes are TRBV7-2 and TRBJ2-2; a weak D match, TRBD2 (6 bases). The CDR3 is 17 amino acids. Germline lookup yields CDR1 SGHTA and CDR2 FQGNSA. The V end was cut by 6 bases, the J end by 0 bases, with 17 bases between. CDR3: CASRHGRRGANTGELFF. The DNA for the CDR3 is TGTGCCAGCAGGCACGGTAGGCGGGGCGCGAACACCGGGGAGCTGTTTTTT. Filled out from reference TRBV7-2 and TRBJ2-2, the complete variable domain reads GAGVSQSPSNKVTEKGKDVELRCDPISGHTALYWYRQSLGQGLEFLIYFQGNSAPDKSGLPSDRFSAERTGGSVSTLTIQRTQQEDSAVYLCASRHGRRGANTGELFFGEGSRLTVL.

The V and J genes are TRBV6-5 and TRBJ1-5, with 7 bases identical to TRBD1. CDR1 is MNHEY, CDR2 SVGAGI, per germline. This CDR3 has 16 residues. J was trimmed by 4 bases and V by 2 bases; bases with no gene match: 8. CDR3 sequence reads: CASSYRGQVGNQPQHF. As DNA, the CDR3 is TGTGCCAGCAGTTACCGCGGACAGGTGGGGAATCAGCCCCAGCATTTT.

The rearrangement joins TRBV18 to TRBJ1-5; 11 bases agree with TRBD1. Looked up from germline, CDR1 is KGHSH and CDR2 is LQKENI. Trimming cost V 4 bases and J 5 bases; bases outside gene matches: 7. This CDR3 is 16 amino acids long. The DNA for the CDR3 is TGTGCCAGCTCACATGGGGACAGGGGGTTGGATCAGCCCCAGCATTTT. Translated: CASSHGDRGLDQPQHF. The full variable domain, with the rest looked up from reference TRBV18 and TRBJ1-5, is NAGVMQNPRHLVRRRGQEARLRCSPMKGHSHVYWYRQLPEEGLKFMVYLQKENIIDESGMPKERFSAEFPKEGPSILRIQQVVRGDSAAYFCASSHGDRGLDQPQHFGDGTRLSIL.

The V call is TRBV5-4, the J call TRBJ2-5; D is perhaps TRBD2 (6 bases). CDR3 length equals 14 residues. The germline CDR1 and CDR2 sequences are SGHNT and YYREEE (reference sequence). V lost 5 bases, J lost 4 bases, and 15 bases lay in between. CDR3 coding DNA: TGTGCCAGCAGGCCTCTAGGAGGGCGAGAGACCCAGTACTTC. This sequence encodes CASRPLGGRETQYF.

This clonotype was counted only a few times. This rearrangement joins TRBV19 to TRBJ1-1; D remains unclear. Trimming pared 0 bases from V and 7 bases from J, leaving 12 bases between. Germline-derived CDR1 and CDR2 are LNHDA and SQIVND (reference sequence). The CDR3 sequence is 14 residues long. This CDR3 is CASSIEWAAREAFF. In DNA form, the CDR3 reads TGTGCCAGTAGTATAGAATGGGCAGCACGTGAAGCTTTCTTT.

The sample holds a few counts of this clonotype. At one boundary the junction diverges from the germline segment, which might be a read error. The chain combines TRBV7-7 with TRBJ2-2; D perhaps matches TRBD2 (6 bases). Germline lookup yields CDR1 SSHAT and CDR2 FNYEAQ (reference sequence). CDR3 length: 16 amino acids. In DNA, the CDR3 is TGTGCTAGCAGCTTAGGCGGGACGGTGAACACCGGGGAGCTGTTTTTT. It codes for CASSLGGTVNTGELFF. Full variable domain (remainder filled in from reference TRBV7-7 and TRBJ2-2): GAGVSQSPRYKVTKRGQDVTLRCDPISSHATLYWYQQALGQGPEFLTYFNYEAQPDKSGLPSDRFSAERPEGSISTLTIQRTEQRDSAMYRCASSLGGTVNTGELFFGEGSRLTVL.

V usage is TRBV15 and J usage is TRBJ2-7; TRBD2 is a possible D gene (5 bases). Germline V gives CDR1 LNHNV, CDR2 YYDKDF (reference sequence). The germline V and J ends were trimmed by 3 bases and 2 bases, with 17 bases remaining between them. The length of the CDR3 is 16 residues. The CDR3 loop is CATSRGSGYGPYEQYF. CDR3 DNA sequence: TGTGCCACCAGCAGGGGGTCGGGATATGGGCCCTACGAGCAGTACTTC.